Described below is a single T cell receptor (beta chain) sequence and its context. The data were taken from a study of blood T cell repertoires in COVID-19. Study background: Sample material is recorded as cDNA or gDNA derived from T cells, B-cell-depleted T cells, or PBMCs.

In the source study's methods: Amplified reference gene primers provided the basis for estimating nucleated cell counts. This table comes from immunoSEQ multiplex PCR, and its TCRdb copy is limited to in-frame clones, with some not included. The V and J calls and clone size come from that table; D and trimming were worked out from the DNA. The repertoire includes approximately 89,000 clones, around 75% of them detected once, and roughly 6.7% sits in the top ten. The CDR3 has 12 amino acids. Germline V gives CDR1 MDHEN, CDR2 SYDVKM. Between the trimmed V and J ends, which lost 11 bases and 1 base, there was a span of 9 bases.

The V call is TRBV28, the J call TRBJ1-3; D might be TRBD1 (5 bases). This TCR was recovered from a man aged 65 to 79 with COVID-19, enrolled during active disease. Sequences were obtained from peripheral blood. Here the CDR3 DNA reads TGTGCCGCTAGGACATCTGGAAACACCATATATTTT. Protein product: CAARTSGNTIYF.